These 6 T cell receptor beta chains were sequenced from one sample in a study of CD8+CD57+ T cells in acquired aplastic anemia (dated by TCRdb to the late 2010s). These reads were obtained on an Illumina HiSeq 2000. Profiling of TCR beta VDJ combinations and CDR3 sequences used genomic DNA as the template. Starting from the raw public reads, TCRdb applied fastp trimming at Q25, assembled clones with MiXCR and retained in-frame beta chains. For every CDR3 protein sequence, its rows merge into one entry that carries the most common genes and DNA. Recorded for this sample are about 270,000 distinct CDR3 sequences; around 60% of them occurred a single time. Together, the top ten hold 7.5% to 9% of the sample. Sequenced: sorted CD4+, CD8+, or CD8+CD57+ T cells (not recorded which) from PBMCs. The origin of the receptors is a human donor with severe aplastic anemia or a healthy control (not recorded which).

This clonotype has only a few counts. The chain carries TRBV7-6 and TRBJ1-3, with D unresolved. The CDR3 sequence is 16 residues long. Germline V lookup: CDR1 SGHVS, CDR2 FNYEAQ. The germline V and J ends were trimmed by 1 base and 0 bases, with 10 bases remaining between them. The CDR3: CASSLVGGFSGNTIYF. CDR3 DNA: TGTGCCAGCAGCTTAGTAGGAGGGTTCTCTGGAAACACCATATATTTT.

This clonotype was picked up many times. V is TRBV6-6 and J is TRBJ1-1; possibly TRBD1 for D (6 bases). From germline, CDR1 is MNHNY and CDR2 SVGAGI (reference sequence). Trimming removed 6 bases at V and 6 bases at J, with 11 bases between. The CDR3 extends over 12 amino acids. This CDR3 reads CASRNRESEAFF. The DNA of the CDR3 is TGTGCCAGCAGGAACAGGGAATCTGAAGCTTTCTTT.

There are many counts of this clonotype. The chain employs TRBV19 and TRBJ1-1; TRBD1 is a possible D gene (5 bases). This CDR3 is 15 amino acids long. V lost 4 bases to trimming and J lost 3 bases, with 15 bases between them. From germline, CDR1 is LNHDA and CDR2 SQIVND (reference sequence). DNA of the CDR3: TGTGCCAGTAGTAAGAGTGCAGGGTGGGACACTGAAGCTTTCTTT. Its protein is CASSKSAGWDTEAFF. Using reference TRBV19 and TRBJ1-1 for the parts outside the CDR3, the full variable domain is DGGITQSPKYLFRKEGQNVTLSCEQNLNHDAMYWYRQDPGQGLRLIYYSQIVNDFQKGDIAEGYSVSREKKESFPLTVTSAQKNPTAFYLCASSKSAGWDTEAFFGQGTRLTVV.

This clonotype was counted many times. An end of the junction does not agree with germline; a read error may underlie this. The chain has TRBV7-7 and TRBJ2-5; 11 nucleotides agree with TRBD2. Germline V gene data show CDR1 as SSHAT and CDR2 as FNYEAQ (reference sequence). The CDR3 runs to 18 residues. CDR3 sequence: CASSLRLAGGGEQETQYF. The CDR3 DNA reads TGTGCTAGCAGCTTAAGGCTAGCGGGGGGAGGAGAACAAGAGACCCAGTACTTC.

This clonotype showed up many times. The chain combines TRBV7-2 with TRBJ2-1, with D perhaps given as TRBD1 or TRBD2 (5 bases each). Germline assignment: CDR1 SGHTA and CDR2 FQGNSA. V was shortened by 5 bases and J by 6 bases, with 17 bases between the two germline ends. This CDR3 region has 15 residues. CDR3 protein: CASSVEGPLSNEQFF. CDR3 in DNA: TGTGCCAGCAGCGTTGAGGGGCCCCTAAGCAATGAGCAGTTCTTC.

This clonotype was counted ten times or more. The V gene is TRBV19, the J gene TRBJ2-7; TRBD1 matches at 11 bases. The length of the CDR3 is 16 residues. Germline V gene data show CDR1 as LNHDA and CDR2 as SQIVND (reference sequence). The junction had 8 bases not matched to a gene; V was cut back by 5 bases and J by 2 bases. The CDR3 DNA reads TGTGCCAGTAGTTCATCCCCGGGACAGGGGGCCTACGAGCAGTACTTC. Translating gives CASSSSPGQGAYEQYF.